The sequence of this T cell receptor beta chain was determined in a study of shared clonotypes between healthy human individuals. Notes on the study in general: Naive subsets tended to show greater estimated richness than memory subsets. In four donors, 4.5% to 5.5% of naive CD4 clonotypes appeared in common. Non-shared clonotypes had lower generation probabilities than those shared by all four donors.

Only in-frame clones appear in the TCRdb table, and some are missing; sequencing was by immunoSEQ multiplex PCR. The sample has roughly 520,000 clones, around 95% seen once; the top ten hold about 0.06%. Turning to this clone: Its antigen is as yet unknown.

The germline CDR1 and CDR2 sequences are MGHRA and YSYEKL. The junction had 16 bases not matched to a gene; V was cut back by 1 base and J by 4 bases. CDR3 length equals 20 residues. The genes are TRBV4-1 and TRBJ2-3; 11 nucleotides agree with TRBD1. The sample comprised naive CD4+ T cells sorted from blood. Subset: CD45RA+ positively selected. The clonotype comes from a woman younger than 45 in good health. CDR3 sequence reads: CASSQVAGTGGFFRADTQYF. In DNA, the CDR3 is TGCGCCAGCAGCCAAGTTGCCGGGACAGGGGGGTTTTTTCGGGCAGATACGCAGTATTTT.